This T cell receptor (beta chain) was recorded in a study of shared clonotypes between healthy human individuals. Findings and caveats of the study: Blood alone was sampled, and tissue repertoires likely differ.

Of note for this clone: Its antigen is not known.

The protocol was immunoSEQ multiplex PCR, while the TCRdb copy is restricted to in-frame clones and leaves out a portion. The data show about 870,000 clones, about 91% seen once. The CDR3 loop spans 13 amino acids. The germline V gene encodes CDR1 SGHDT and CDR2 YYEEEE. V lost 0 bases to trimming and J lost 8 bases; unmatched junction nucleotides: 4. In the naive CD8 group, cells lacked CD45RO and were positively selected for CCR7, so terminally differentiated effector memory CD45RA+ cells were left out. Sequences were obtained from naive CD8+ T cells sorted from blood. The genes are TRBV5-6 and TRBJ1-1; 7 bases line up with TRBD1. The receptor's source is a man aged 25-40 years in good health. In DNA, the CDR3 is TGTGCCAGCAGCTTGGAAGGGGGCCACGAAGCTTTCTTT. Protein product: CASSLEGGHEAFF.